This paragraph reports one T cell receptor beta chain. What it binds is unknown. The junction had 1 base not matched to a gene; V was cut back by 1 base and J by 2 bases. The CDR3 spans 15 residues. Germline V gene lookup returns CDR1 LGHNA and CDR2 YNFKEQ. This sample was taken from a study of cytomegalovirus exposure and HLA in healthy donors. Study observations and caveats: A later analysis reportedly identified an Asian-associated ancestry cluster as carrying fewer N-insertions than the approximately 670-donor mean. TRBV6-2, TRBV6-3 and other indistinguishable V segments were excluded.

Donors were nominally healthy when sampled, though unrecorded immune exposures were likely. 60 Vbeta and 13 Jbeta primers were used in PCR. Assay: immunoSEQ multiplex PCR; the TCRdb copy retains only in-frame clones and omits some. This table has about 170,000 clones, 75% to 85% appearing once. The chain uses TRBV4-2 and TRBJ2-7; the match to TRBD2 covers 11 bases. The sequencing sample was made of PBMCs. The origin of this receptor is a girl aged 2 to 10 in good health and CMV-seropositive. The CDR3 loop is CASSQGLAGPYEQYF. CDR3 in DNA: TGTGCCAGCAGCCAAGGACTAGCGGGACCCTACGAGCAGTACTTC.